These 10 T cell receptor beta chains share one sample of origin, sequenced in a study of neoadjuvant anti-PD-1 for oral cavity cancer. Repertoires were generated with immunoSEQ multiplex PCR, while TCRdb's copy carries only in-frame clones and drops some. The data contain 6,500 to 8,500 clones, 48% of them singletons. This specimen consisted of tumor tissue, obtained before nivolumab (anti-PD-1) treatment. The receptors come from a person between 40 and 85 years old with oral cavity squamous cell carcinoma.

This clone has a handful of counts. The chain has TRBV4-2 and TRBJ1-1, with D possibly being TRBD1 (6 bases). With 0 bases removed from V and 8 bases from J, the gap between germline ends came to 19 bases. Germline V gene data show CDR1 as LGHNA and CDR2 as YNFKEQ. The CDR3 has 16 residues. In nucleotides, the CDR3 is TGTGCCAGCAGCCAAGACGTTCTGGGAACCGGGACAGAAGCTTTCTTT. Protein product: CASSQDVLGTGTEAFF.

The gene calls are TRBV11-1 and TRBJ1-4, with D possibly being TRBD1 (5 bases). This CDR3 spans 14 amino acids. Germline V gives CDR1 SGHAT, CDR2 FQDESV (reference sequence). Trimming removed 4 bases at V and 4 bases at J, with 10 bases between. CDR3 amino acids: CASSSTGSNEKLFF. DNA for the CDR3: TGTGCCAGCAGCTCCACAGGAAGTAATGAAAAACTGTTTTTT.

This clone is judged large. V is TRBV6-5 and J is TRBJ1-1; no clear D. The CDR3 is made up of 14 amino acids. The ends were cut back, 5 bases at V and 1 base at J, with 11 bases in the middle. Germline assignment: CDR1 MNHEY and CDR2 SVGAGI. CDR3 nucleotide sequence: TGTGCCAGCAGTCGTACACAGACGAACACTGAAGCTTTCTTT. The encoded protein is CASSRTQTNTEAFF.

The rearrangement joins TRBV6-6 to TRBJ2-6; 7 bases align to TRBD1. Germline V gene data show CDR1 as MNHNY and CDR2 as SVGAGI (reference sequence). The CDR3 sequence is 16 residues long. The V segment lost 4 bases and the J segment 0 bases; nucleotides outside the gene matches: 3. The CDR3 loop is CASSSRQGSGANVLTF. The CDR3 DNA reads TGTGCCAGCAGTTCGCGACAGGGCTCTGGGGCCAACGTCCTGACTTTC.

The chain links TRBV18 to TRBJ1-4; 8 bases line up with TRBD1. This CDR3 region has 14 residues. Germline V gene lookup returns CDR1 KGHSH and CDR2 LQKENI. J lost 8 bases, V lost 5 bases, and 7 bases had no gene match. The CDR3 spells CASSSRTGNEKLFF. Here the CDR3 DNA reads TGTGCCAGCTCATCGAGGACAGGGAACGAAAAACTGTTTTTT.

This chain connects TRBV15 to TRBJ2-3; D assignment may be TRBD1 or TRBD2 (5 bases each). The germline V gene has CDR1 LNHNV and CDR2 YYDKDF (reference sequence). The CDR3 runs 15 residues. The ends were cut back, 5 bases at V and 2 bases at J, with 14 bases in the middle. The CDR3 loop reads CATSGLEGFTDTQYF. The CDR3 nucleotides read TGTGCCACCAGCGGCCTTGAGGGGTTCACAGATACGCAGTATTTT.

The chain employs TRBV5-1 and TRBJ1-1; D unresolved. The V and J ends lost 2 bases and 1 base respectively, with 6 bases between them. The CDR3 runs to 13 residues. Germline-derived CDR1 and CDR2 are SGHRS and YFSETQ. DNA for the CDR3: TGCGCCAGCAGCTTCAACAAGAACACTGAAGCTTTCTTT. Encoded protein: CASSFNKNTEAFF.

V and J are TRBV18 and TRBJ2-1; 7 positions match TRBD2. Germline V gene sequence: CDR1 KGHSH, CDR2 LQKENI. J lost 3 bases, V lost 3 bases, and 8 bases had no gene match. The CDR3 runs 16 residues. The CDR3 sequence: CASSPPTAGVYNEQFF. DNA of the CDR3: TGTGCCAGCTCACCCCCGACGGCGGGGGTCTACAATGAGCAGTTCTTC. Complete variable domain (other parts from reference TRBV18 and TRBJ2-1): NAGVMQNPRHLVRRRGQEARLRCSPMKGHSHVYWYRQLPEEGLKFMVYLQKENIIDESGMPKERFSAEFPKEGPSILRIQQVVRGDSAAYFCASSPPTAGVYNEQFFGPGTRLTVL.

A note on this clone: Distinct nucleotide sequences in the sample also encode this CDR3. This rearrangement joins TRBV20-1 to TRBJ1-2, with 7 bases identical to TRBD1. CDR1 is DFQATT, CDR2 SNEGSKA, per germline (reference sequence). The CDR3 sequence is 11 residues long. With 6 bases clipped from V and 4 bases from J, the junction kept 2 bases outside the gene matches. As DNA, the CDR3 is TGCAGTGCCTCAGGGGGCTATGGCTACACCTTC. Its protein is CSASGGYGYTF.

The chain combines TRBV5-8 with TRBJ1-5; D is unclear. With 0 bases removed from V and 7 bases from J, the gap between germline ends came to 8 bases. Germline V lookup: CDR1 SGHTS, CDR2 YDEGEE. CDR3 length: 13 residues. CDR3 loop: CASSLVPGQPQHF. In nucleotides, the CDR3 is TGTGCCAGCAGCTTGGTTCCCGGCCAGCCCCAGCATTTT. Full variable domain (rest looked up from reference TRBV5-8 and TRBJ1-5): EAGVTQSPTHLIKTRGQQATLRCSPISGHTSVYWYQQALGLGLQFLLWYDEGEERNRGNFPPRFSGRQFPNYSSELNVNALELEDSALYLCASSLVPGQPQHFGDGTRLSIL.